What follows are 17 T cell receptor beta chains derived from one specimen sequenced in a study of CD8 T cells in ankylosing spondylitis. TCRdb independently ran MiXCR on the 5' RACE reads; one entry per CDR3 protein. The sample records roughly 250,000 distinct CDR3 sequences, 10% being singletons. The sequencing input was blood, either unsorted or a sorted T cell fraction (not recorded which). These receptors originate from a male donor with ankylosing spondylitis or in good health (not recorded which).

At least ten counts were recorded for this clonotype. This rearrangement joins TRBV5-1 to TRBJ2-1; 9 bases are a match to TRBD1. Germline loops: CDR1 SGHRS, CDR2 YFSETQ. The CDR3 is 15 amino acids. With 4 bases clipped from V and 8 bases from J, the junction kept 10 bases outside the gene matches. Here the CDR3 reads CASSRDRGTLYEQFF. The CDR3 DNA reads TGCGCCAGCAGCCGCGACAGGGGGACTCTATATGAGCAGTTCTTC. The variable domain in full, completed from reference TRBV5-1 and TRBJ2-1, reads KAGVTQTPRYLIKTRGQQVTLSCSPISGHRSVSWYQQTPGQGLQFLFEYFSETQRNKGNFPGRFSGRQFSNSRSEMNVSTLELGDSALYLCASSRDRGTLYEQFFGPGTRLTVL.

This clonotype was seen at least ten times. This chain joins TRBV7-9 and TRBJ1-1; D is possibly TRBD1 (5 bases). The CDR3 has 14 amino acids. Per the germline V gene, CDR1 is SEHNR and CDR2 is FQNEAQ (reference sequence). V lost 0 bases, J lost 1 base, and 6 bases lay in between. The CDR3 here is CASSLAGQNTEAFF. The CDR3 bases are TGTGCCAGCAGCTTAGCGGGGCAGAACACTGAAGCTTTCTTT.

This clonotype appeared many times. The J gene is TRBJ2-7, the V gene TRBV5-1; D is unresolved. CDR3 length: 15 amino acids. CDR1 is SGHRS, CDR2 YFSETQ, per germline. Trimming removed 4 bases at V and 6 bases at J, with 20 bases between. This chain's CDR3 is CASSPRIAEESEQYF. In DNA form, the CDR3 reads TGCGCCAGCAGCCCCCGAATCGCTGAAGAAAGCGAGCAGTACTTC. Combining the CDR3 with reference TRBV5-1 and TRBJ2-7 gives the whole variable domain KAGVTQTPRYLIKTRGQQVTLSCSPISGHRSVSWYQQTPGQGLQFLFEYFSETQRNKGNFPGRFSGRQFSNSRSEMNVSTLELGDSALYLCASSPRIAEESEQYFGPGTRLTVT.

This clonotype was seen ten or more times. The J gene is TRBJ2-5, the V gene TRBV3-1, with a weak D call TRBD2 (6 bases). The germline V and J ends were trimmed by 4 bases and 5 bases, with 11 bases remaining between them. The CDR3 runs 13 residues. Germline V gene data show CDR1 as LGHDT and CDR2 as YNNKEL (reference sequence). CDR3 residues: CASSLGGDETQYF. CDR3 bases: TGTGCCAGCAGCCTCGGGGGAGATGAGACCCAGTACTTC.

In its sample, this clonotype was seen many times. The chain combines TRBV4-1 with TRBJ2-7; D uncertain. Germline CDR1 is MGHRA and CDR2 is YSYEKL. CDR3 length: 12 residues. Trimming left V 1 base short and J 7 bases short, with 8 bases between. DNA of the CDR3: TGCGCCAGCAGCCAAGGGGTTGGTGAGCAGTACTTC. It yields the protein CASSQGVGEQYF.

The table lists this clonotype with many counts. The chain links TRBV5-1 to TRBJ2-5, with 8 bases fitting TRBD1. Trimming cost V 3 bases and J 2 bases; bases outside gene matches: 9. CDR1 and CDR2 from the germline V gene are SGHRS and YFSETQ. CDR3 length: 16 residues. CDR3 loop: CASSYDYGTGQETQYF. The DNA for the CDR3 is TGCGCCAGCAGCTACGATTACGGGACAGGTCAAGAGACCCAGTACTTC.

This clonotype was detected a few times. The genes are TRBV10-3 and TRBJ2-3; the D gene is possibly TRBD2 (5 bases). V gave up 4 bases and J gave up 2 bases, with 7 bases separating them. The CDR3 loop spans 13 amino acids. The germline CDR1 and CDR2 sequences are ENHRY and SYGVKD. CDR3 coding DNA: TGTGCCATCAGTGCGGGGATCACAGATACGCAGTATTTT. Its protein is CAISAGITDTQYF.

In its sample, this clonotype was seen many times. V gene TRBV5-1 combines with J gene TRBJ1-1; 8 positions agree with TRBD1. V shed 2 bases, J shed 4 bases, and the junction held 4 bases outside the gene matches. The CDR3 loop spans 14 amino acids. In germline, CDR1 is SGHRS, CDR2 YFSETQ. The CDR3 region is CASSLLTGGTEAFF. CDR3 bases: TGCGCCAGCAGCTTACTAACAGGGGGCACTGAAGCTTTCTTT.

This clonotype was found many times. The chain joins TRBV5-6 to TRBJ2-3; 10 bases fit TRBD2. CDR1 is SGHDT and CDR2 is YYEEEE in the germline V gene. The trim removed 2 bases at V and 0 bases at J, leaving 9 bases unmatched. The CDR3 length is 18 residues. CDR3 nucleotides: TGTGCCAGCAGCTTCGGTAGCGGGGGGCCGAGAAGCACAGATACGCAGTATTTT. Encoded protein: CASSFGSGGPRSTDTQYF.

The table lists this clonotype with many counts. This sequence joins TRBV12-3 or TRBV12-4 and TRBJ2-1; 8 bases match TRBD2. This CDR3 comprises 15 residues. V trimming: 6 bases; J trimming: 7 bases; junction bases outside the gene matches: 11. This CDR3 is CASSRASGPGNEQFF. The CDR3 region has the DNA TGTGCCAGCAGCCGAGCTAGCGGGCCGGGAAATGAGCAGTTCTTC.

This clonotype was counted ten times or more. J is TRBJ2-7 and V is TRBV11-2; a weak D match, TRBD1 (5 bases). The CDR3 runs 13 residues. The ends were cut back, 2 bases at V and 5 bases at J, with 10 bases in the middle. Germline V gene data show CDR1 as SGHAT and CDR2 as FQNNGV. In DNA form, the CDR3 reads TGTGCCAGCAGCTTATTATGGGGCGACGAGCAGTACTTC. Its translation is CASSLLWGDEQYF. Full variable domain (missing parts from reference TRBV11-2 and TRBJ2-7): EAGVAQSPRYKIIEKRQSVAFWCNPISGHATLYWYQQILGQGPKLLIQFQNNGVVDDSQLPKDRFSAERLKGVDSTLKIQPAKLEDSAVYLCASSLLWGDEQYFGPGTRLTVT.

As to this clonotype: One end of the junction fails to match germline, which may point to a read error. The CDR3 sequence is CVSSSQPGATGELFF. The CDR3 nucleotides read TGTGTCAGTAGTTCGCAACCAGGGGCCACCGGGGAGCTGTTTTTT. V gene TRBV19 combines with J gene TRBJ2-2; D may be TRBD1 (6 bases). The germline V gene encodes CDR1 LNHDA and CDR2 SQIVND (reference sequence). The CDR3 is made up of 15 amino acids.

In this sample, this clonotype turned up many times. This sequence joins TRBV6-5 and TRBJ2-5, with 7 bases lining up with TRBD1. There are 16 residues in the CDR3. Germline lookup yields CDR1 MNHEY and CDR2 SVGAGI. Germline trimming cut 0 bases from V and 4 bases from J; bases unmatched to any gene: 8. The CDR3 loop reads CASSYSQGEWGETQYF. The CDR3 bases are TGTGCCAGCAGTTACTCTCAGGGGGAGTGGGGAGAGACCCAGTACTTC.

Ten or more counts support this clonotype. This chain joins TRBV29-1 and TRBJ2-5; D call uncertain. V was clipped by 4 bases and J by 4 bases, with 4 bases between them. The CDR3 has 10 amino acids. Germline V gene lookup returns CDR1 SQVTM and CDR2 ANQGSEA. CDR3 in DNA: TGCAGCGTTGTACGAGAGACCCAGTACTTC. Encoded protein: CSVVRETQYF.

This clonotype came up many times. The chain carries TRBV12-3 or TRBV12-4 and TRBJ2-1; unclear D gene. The CDR3 covers 16 residues. The V end lost 5 bases, the J end lost 0 bases, and 14 bases lay between the germline ends. The CDR3 DNA sequence: TGTGCCAGCAGTGCTCTCGACTCATCCTCCTACAATGAGCAGTTCTTC. This codes for CASSALDSSSYNEQFF.

In this sample, this clonotype turned up a few times. CDR3 region: CASSPTLSSYEQYF. The CDR3 DNA is TGTGCCAGCAGCCCCACATTGAGCTCCTACGAGCAGTACTTC. The rearrangement links TRBV6-2 or TRBV6-3 to TRBJ2-7; D not resolved. Germline V lookup: CDR1 MNHEY, CDR2 SVGEGT. This CDR3 has 14 residues. Trimming pared 6 bases from V and 0 bases from J, leaving 12 bases between.

This clonotype has ten or more counts. The chain recombines TRBV12-3 or TRBV12-4 with TRBJ2-1; 10 nucleotides agree with TRBD2. CDR3 length: 13 residues. V dropped 6 bases and J dropped 14; count of bases not matched to a gene: 10. CDR3 nucleotide sequence: TGTGCCAGCAGACCGAGCGGGGGGGACCAGGAGTTCTTC. It encodes CASRPSGGDQEFF.